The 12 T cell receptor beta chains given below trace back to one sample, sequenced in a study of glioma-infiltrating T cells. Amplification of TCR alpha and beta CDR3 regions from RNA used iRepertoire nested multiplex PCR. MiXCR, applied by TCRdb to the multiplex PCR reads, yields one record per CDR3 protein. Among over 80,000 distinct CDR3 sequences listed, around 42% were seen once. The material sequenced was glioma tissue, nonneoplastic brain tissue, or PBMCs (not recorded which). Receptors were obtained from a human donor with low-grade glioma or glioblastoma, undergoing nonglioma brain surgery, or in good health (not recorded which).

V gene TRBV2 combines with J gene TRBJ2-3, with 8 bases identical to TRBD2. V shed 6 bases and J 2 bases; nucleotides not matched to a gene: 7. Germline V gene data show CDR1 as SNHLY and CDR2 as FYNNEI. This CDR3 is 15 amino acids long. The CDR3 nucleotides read TGTGCCAGCAGACCTGGAGCGGGAGACACAGATACGCAGTATTTT. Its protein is CASRPGAGDTDTQYF.

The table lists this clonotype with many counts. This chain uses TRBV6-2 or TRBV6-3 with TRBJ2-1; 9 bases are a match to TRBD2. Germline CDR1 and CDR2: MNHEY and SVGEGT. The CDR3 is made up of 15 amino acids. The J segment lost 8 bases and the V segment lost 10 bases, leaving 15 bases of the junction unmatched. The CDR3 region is CATSKGSGGLHEQFF. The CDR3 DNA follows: TGTGCCACTTCGAAGGGTAGCGGGGGATTACATGAGCAGTTCTTC.

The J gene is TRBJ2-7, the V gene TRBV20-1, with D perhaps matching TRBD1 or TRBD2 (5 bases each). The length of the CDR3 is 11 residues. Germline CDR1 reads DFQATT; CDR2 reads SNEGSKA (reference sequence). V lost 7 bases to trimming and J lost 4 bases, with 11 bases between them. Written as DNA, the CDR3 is TGCAGTGGAAGGGACGGGTACGAGCAGTACTTC. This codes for CSGRDGYEQYF.

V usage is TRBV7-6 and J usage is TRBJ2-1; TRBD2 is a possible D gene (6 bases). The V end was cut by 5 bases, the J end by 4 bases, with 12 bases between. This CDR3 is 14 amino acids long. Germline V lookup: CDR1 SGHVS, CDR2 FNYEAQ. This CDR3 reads CASSKRGGYNEQFF. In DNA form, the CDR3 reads TGTGCCAGCAGCAAAAGGGGAGGATACAATGAGCAGTTCTTC.

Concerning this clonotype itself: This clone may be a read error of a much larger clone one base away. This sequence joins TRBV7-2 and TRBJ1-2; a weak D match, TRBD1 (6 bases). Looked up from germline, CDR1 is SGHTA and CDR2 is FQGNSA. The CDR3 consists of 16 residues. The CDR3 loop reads CASSQTQGLANHGYTF. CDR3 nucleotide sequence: TGTGCCAGCAGCCAAACCCAGGGGTTGGCTAACCATGGCTACACCTTC.

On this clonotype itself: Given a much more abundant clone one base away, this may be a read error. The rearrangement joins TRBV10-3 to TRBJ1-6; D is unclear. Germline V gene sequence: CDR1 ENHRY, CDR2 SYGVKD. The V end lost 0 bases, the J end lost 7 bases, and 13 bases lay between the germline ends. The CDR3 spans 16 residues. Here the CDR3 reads CAISESTWIGNSPLHF. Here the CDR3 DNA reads TGTGCCATCAGTGAGTCGACTTGGATAGGCAATTCACCCCTCCACTTT.

This chain's CDR3 is CASSYAGDRQDSPLHF. The CDR3 coding sequence is TGTGCCAGCAGTTACGCAGGGGACCGGCAGGATTCACCCCTCCACTTT. The chain recombines TRBV6-6 with TRBJ1-6, with D perhaps matching TRBD1 (6 bases). The V end was cut by 2 bases, the J end by 8 bases, with 16 bases between. The CDR3 contains 16 residues. Germline CDR1 reads MNHNY; CDR2 reads SVGAGI (reference sequence).

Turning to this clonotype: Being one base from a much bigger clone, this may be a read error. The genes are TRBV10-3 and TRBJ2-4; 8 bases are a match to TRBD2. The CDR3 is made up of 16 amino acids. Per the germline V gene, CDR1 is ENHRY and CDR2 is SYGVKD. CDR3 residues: CAISQLPSGPKSIQYF. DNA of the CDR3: TGTGCCATCAGTCAACTTCCTAGCGGGCCCAAAAGCATTCAGTACTTC.

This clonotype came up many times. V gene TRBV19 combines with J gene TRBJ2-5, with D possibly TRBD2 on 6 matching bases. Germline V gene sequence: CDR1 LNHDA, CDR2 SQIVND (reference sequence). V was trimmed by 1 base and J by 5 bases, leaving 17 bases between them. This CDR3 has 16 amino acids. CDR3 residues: CASSIVPRDRQETQYF. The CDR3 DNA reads TGTGCCAGTAGTATAGTACCGCGGGATCGGCAGGAGACCCAGTACTTC.

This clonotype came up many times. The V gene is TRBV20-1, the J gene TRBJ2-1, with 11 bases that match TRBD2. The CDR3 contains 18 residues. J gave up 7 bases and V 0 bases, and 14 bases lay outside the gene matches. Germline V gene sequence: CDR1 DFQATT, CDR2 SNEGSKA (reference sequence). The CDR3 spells CSARDLTALAGGRNEQFF. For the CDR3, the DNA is TGCAGTGCTAGAGATCTTACTGCTCTAGCGGGGGGCCGGAATGAGCAGTTCTTC.

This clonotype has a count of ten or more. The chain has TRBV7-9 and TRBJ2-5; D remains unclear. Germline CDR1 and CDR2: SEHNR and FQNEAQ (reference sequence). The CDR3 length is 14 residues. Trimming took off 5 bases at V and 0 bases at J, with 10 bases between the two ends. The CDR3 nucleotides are TGTGCCAGCAGCCCGAGGCTGAACCAAGAGACCCAGTACTTC. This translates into CASSPRLNQETQYF.

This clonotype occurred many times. The DNA for the CDR3 is TGTGCCAGCAGTTACTCGGGACAGGGCTATGGCTACACCTTC. It specifies CASSYSGQGYGYTF. This chain uses TRBV6-5 with TRBJ1-2; the match to TRBD1 covers 9 bases. Per germline, CDR1 MNHEY and CDR2 SVGAGI. After removal of 0 bases from V and 4 bases from J, the junction contained 0 bases not matched to a gene. The CDR3 covers 14 residues.